The T cell receptor beta chain under discussion was sequenced for a study of T cells after yellow fever vaccination. Universal primer sites and UMIs were introduced during 5'RACE template-switching synthesis of TCR cDNA. Each CDR3 protein is one row after TCRdb ran MiXCR on the 5' RACE reads. The data show about 230,000 distinct CDR3 sequences, approximately 6.8% seen once. With regard to this clonotype: What it binds is unknown.

General study findings and limits: The booster response re-showed most primary clones: more than 95% CD4, approximately 86% CD8. When the response was secondary, it was weaker but reached its peak faster, day 5 versus 15. Clonotype sharing between CD4 and CD8 compartments was small.

This TCR derives from a man aged 25-45 years who received the YFV17D yellow fever vaccine. The source material was CD4+ T cells sorted from PBMCs, sampled on the day of the yellow fever booster vaccination.

The CDR3: CASSPRDSNQPQHF. In nucleotides, the CDR3 is TGTGCCAGCAGTCCAAGGGACAGCAATCAGCCCCAGCATTTT. The chain joins TRBV2 to TRBJ1-5; D is perhaps TRBD1 (5 bases). CDR3 length: 14 amino acids. Germline V lookup: CDR1 SNHLY, CDR2 FYNNEI. V gave up 5 bases and J gave up 1 base, with 9 bases separating them.